This T cell receptor beta chain was documented in a study of cytotoxic CD8 clonotypes in ibrutinib-treated CLL. Germline V gene data show CDR1 as MNHEY and CDR2 as SMNVEV (reference sequence). V lost 1 base and J 0 bases, leaving 7 bases between the germline ends. This CDR3 contains 15 residues. Sequencing was performed with immunoSEQ multiplex PCR; in TCRdb, only in-frame clones are kept and a portion is missing. The table shows 160,000 or so clones, with roughly 86% occurring only once. This material consisted of PBMCs, taken after 12 months of ibrutinib treatment. The V and J genes are TRBV27 and TRBJ2-1; no definite D call. The sequence came from a human donor with chronic lymphocytic leukemia. CDR3 sequence: CASSLFPSSYNEQFF. CDR3 nucleotides: TGTGCCAGCAGTTTATTCCCTAGCTCCTACAATGAGCAGTTCTTC.